This T cell receptor beta chain was recovered during a study of blood T cell repertoires in COVID-19. Study overall: Samples came from the United States, Italy and Spain, spanning acute and convalescent COVID-19. T cells, B-cell-depleted T cells, or PBMCs provided the cDNA or gDNA that served as material.

V was pared by 4 bases and J by 4 bases, with 3 bases of the junction left unmatched. Germline V lookup: CDR1 SGHDT, CDR2 YYEEEE. CDR3 length: 13 residues. Source study methods: Estimation of nucleated cell counts relied on the amplification of reference gene primers. The table came from immunoSEQ multiplex PCR; TCRdb's copy has only in-frame clones and leaves some out. D and trimming were read from the DNA, whereas the V and J calls and clone size are those reported in that table. The data hold around 120,000 clones, with less than 85% observed a single time. The sequenced sample consisted of peripheral blood. The V gene is TRBV5-6, the J gene TRBJ2-5; TRBD2 matches 8 bases. The clonotype originates from a human donor with acute or convalescent COVID-19. The donor label of this sample is uncertain. The CDR3 nucleotides are TGTGCCAGCAGCATAAGCGGGGGAGAGACCCAGTACTTC. It specifies CASSISGGETQYF.